A single sample is the source of the 9 T cell receptor beta chains below, sequenced in a study of cytomegalovirus exposure and HLA in healthy donors. TCRdb keeps only in-frame clones here, not all; method: immunoSEQ multiplex PCR. The sample comprises over 150,000 clones, around 90% of which are singletons, and approximately 2.9% rests with the top ten. Sequences were obtained from PBMCs. Every receptor here comes from a woman younger than 35 in good health and CMV-seropositive.

The V gene is TRBV5-1, the J gene TRBJ1-5, with TRBD1 matching 8 bases. Germline values: CDR1 SGHRS, CDR2 YFSETQ. The CDR3 covers 15 residues. J lost 7 bases, V lost 0 bases, and 6 bases had no gene match. CDR3 residues: CASSLAGGAGQPQHF. CDR3 bases: TGCGCCAGCAGCTTGGCAGGGGGCGCAGGGCAGCCCCAGCATTTT.

This rearrangement joins TRBV27 to TRBJ2-7; 10 bases are shared with TRBD2. The CDR3 loop spans 15 amino acids. Looked up from germline, CDR1 is MNHEY and CDR2 is SMNVEV (reference sequence). Trimming removed 2 bases from V and 7 bases from J; junction bases left unmatched: 8. The CDR3 bases are TGTGCCAGCAGTTTAGTCTCGGGACTAGCGTCAGAGCAGTACTTC. Amino acid sequence: CASSLVSGLASEQYF.

The J gene is TRBJ1-3, the V gene TRBV2; maybe TRBD1 (5 bases). Trimming took off 5 bases at V and 2 bases at J, with 16 bases between the two ends. CDR1 is SNHLY, CDR2 FYNNEI, per germline. This CDR3 has 16 amino acids. Here the CDR3 reads CASSIGQSLTGNTIYF. The CDR3 nucleotides read TGTGCCAGCAGTATTGGACAATCTCTGACTGGAAACACCATATATTTT.

V usage is TRBV27 and J usage is TRBJ2-3, with unresolved D. Trimming stripped 0 bases from V and 4 bases from J, with 5 bases between. Looked up from germline, CDR1 is MNHEY and CDR2 is SMNVEV (reference sequence). The CDR3 contains 13 residues. The CDR3 bases are TGTGCCAGCAGTTTATCCTCGGCAGATACGCAGTATTTT. Encoded protein: CASSLSSADTQYF.

The chain combines TRBV10-2 with TRBJ2-5; TRBD2 aligns across 10 bases. With 4 bases clipped from V and 5 bases from J, the junction kept 4 bases outside the gene matches. This CDR3 has 14 amino acids. CDR1 WSHSY and CDR2 SAAADI come from the germline V gene. The CDR3 loop reads CASSASGRGETQYF. In DNA form, the CDR3 reads TGCGCCAGCAGTGCCAGCGGGAGGGGTGAGACCCAGTACTTC.

V gene TRBV19 combines with J gene TRBJ1-1, with TRBD1 matching over 8 bases. V was pared by 4 bases and J by 11 bases, with 12 bases of the junction left unmatched. The CDR3 consists of 14 residues. CDR1 is LNHDA and CDR2 is SQIVND in the germline V gene (reference sequence). The CDR3 sequence: CASSTDWTGIDAFF. CDR3 in DNA: TGTGCCAGTAGTACCGACTGGACAGGGATTGACGCTTTCTTT.

The V call is TRBV11-2, the J call TRBJ2-5; 7 bases are a match to TRBD1. Germline V gene sequence: CDR1 SGHAT, CDR2 FQNNGV. The CDR3 consists of 17 residues. The J segment lost 4 bases and the V segment lost 5 bases, leaving 16 bases of the junction unmatched. As DNA, the CDR3 is TGTGCCAGCAGCAGCCCGACAGGGCTAGAACCTTTAGAGACCCAGTACTTC. This translates into CASSSPTGLEPLETQYF.

With regard to this clone: The identical CDR3 is also encoded by other nucleotide sequences in the sample. V is TRBV7-9 and J is TRBJ2-7; D gene ambiguous. The CDR3 runs 12 residues. Trimming took 3 bases from V and 4 from J, leaving 7 bases between them. The germline CDR1 and CDR2 sequences are SEHNR and FQNEAQ (reference sequence). The DNA for the CDR3 is TGTGCCAGCAGCTTGGGCTCTTACGAGCAGTACTTC. Translation gives CASSLGSYEQYF.

The chain joins TRBV9 to TRBJ2-1; 13 bases align to TRBD2. The CDR3 runs to 16 residues. The V gene's germline CDR1 is SGDLS and CDR2 YYNGEE. The junction had 3 bases not matched to a gene; V was cut back by 0 bases and J by 6 bases. The CDR3 here is CASSVAWTSGSNEQFF. CDR3 bases: TGTGCCAGCAGCGTAGCGTGGACTAGCGGGAGCAATGAGCAGTTCTTC.